Listed below are T cell receptor beta chains from one sample, sequenced in a study of cytomegalovirus exposure and HLA in healthy donors. Some clones are missing from TCRdb's copy, which holds only in-frame ones; the method was immunoSEQ multiplex PCR. The sample carries under 70,000 clones, around 88% recorded once. Sequencing input: PBMCs. These TCRs come from a young woman in good health and CMV-seronegative. Both conserved end residues are part of each CDR3. Each record gives: V gene, D gene, clone size, J gene, CDR3 protein, CDR3 DNA. A D gene is named only where the DNA matches it firmly. Not every row has a clone size; where given, it reads once, few, many or a size class.

V gene: TRBV9; D gene: TRBD1; clone size: -; J gene: TRBJ2-7; CDR3 protein: CASSVGTGGEQYF; CDR3 DNA: TGTGCCAGCAGCGTAGGGACAGGGGGCGAGCAGTACTTC
V gene: TRBV7-2; D gene: TRBD2; clone size: -; J gene: TRBJ2-1; CDR3 protein: CASRAGAREQFF; CDR3 DNA: TGTGCCAGCAGAGCGGGAGCAAGAGAGCAGTTCTTC
V gene: TRBV6-1; D gene: -; clone size: -; J gene: TRBJ1-3; CDR3 protein: CASRRDGSYRNTIYF; CDR3 DNA: TGTGCCAGCAGGCGGGATGGGTCGTATCGAAACACCATATATTTT
V gene: TRBV27; D gene: TRBD1; clone size: -; J gene: TRBJ2-4; CDR3 protein: CASSPNTGGWDIQYF; CDR3 DNA: TGTGCCAGCAGTCCCAATACAGGGGGCTGGGACATTCAGTACTTC
V gene: TRBV27; D gene: -; clone size: -; J gene: TRBJ2-7; CDR3 protein: CASRGSSYEQYF; CDR3 DNA: TGTGCCAGCAGAGGGAGCTCCTACGAGCAGTACTTC
V gene: TRBV19; D gene: -; clone size: -; J gene: TRBJ2-2; CDR3 protein: CASSIDTGGELFF; CDR3 DNA: TGTGCCAGTAGTATAGACACAGGGGGGGAGCTGTTTTTT
V gene: TRBV27; D gene: TRBD2; clone size: -; J gene: TRBJ2-1; CDR3 protein: CASSPGGTYNEQFF; CDR3 DNA: TGTGCCAGCAGCCCCGGGGGGACCTACAATGAGCAGTTCTTC
V gene: TRBV7-6; D gene: TRBD2; clone size: once; J gene: TRBJ2-7; CDR3 protein: CASSSQTGGYEQYF; CDR3 DNA: TGTGCCAGCAGCTCCCAGACGGGGGGCTACGAGCAGTACTTC
V gene: TRBV6-5; D gene: -; clone size: -; J gene: TRBJ2-1; CDR3 protein: CASSYMSEQFF; CDR3 DNA: TGTGCCAGCAGTTATATGAGTGAGCAGTTCTTC
V gene: TRBV5-1; D gene: -; clone size: -; J gene: TRBJ2-3; CDR3 protein: CASSLDGLADRNTQYF; CDR3 DNA: TGCGCCAGCAGCTTGGACGGGCTAGCGGACAGAAATACGCAGTATTTT
V gene: TRBV29-1; D gene: TRBD1; clone size: -; J gene: TRBJ1-1; CDR3 protein: CSGSGQASGAFF; CDR3 DNA: TGCAGCGGATCCGGACAGGCCAGCGGAGCTTTCTTT
V gene: TRBV9; D gene: TRBD2; clone size: -; J gene: TRBJ2-1; CDR3 protein: CASSGGTSVYNEQFF; CDR3 DNA: TGTGCCAGCAGCGGCGGGACTAGCGTGTACAATGAGCAGTTCTTC
V gene: TRBV5-6; D gene: -; clone size: -; J gene: TRBJ1-3; CDR3 protein: CASSLGDSGNTIYF; CDR3 DNA: TGTGCCAGCAGCTTAGGGGACTCTGGAAACACCATATATTTT
V gene: TRBV6-1; D gene: -; clone size: -; J gene: TRBJ2-2; CDR3 protein: CASSEAEAANTGELFF; CDR3 DNA: TGTGCCAGCAGTGAAGCCGAGGCAGCGAACACCGGGGAGCTGTTTTTT
V gene: TRBV2; D gene: TRBD2; clone size: once; J gene: TRBJ2-5; CDR3 protein: CASSDVAGETQYF; CDR3 DNA: TGTGCCAGCAGTGACGTAGCGGGAGAGACCCAGTACTTC
V gene: TRBV18; D gene: TRBD2; clone size: -; J gene: TRBJ2-1; CDR3 protein: CASRRSGTTYNEQFF; CDR3 DNA: TGTGCCAGCCGTAGGTCAGGGACTACCTACAATGAGCAGTTCTTC
V gene: TRBV29-1; D gene: -; clone size: once; J gene: TRBJ2-1; CDR3 protein: CSGSGAGRYNEQFF; CDR3 DNA: TGCAGCGGCTCGGGAGCGGGCCGATACAATGAGCAGTTCTTC
V gene: TRBV30; D gene: TRBD1; clone size: -; J gene: TRBJ1-5; CDR3 protein: CAWSATGTGIINNNQPQHF; CDR3 DNA: TGTGCCTGGAGTGCAACCGGGACAGGGATAATAAATAACAATCAGCCCCAGCATTTT
V gene: TRBV6-4; D gene: -; clone size: -; J gene: TRBJ2-3; CDR3 protein: CASSEFREADTQYF; CDR3 DNA: TGTGCCAGCAGTGAATTCAGGGAAGCAGATACGCAGTATTTT
V gene: TRBV5-1; D gene: TRBD1; clone size: -; J gene: TRBJ2-7; CDR3 protein: CASSLGGQGLEQYF; CDR3 DNA: TGCGCCAGCTCCCTTGGGGGACAGGGCCTTGAGCAGTACTTC
V gene: TRBV5-1; D gene: -; clone size: -; J gene: TRBJ1-1; CDR3 protein: CASSLTTANTEAFF; CDR3 DNA: TGCGCCAGCAGCTTGACTACGGCGAACACTGAAGCTTTCTTT
V gene: TRBV5-6; D gene: TRBD2; clone size: -; J gene: TRBJ2-3; CDR3 protein: CASSLGLASTDTQYF; CDR3 DNA: TGTGCCAGCAGCTTGGGACTAGCTAGCACAGATACGCAGTATTTT
V gene: TRBV6-5; D gene: TRBD1; clone size: -; J gene: TRBJ1-2; CDR3 protein: CASSPRTGYGYGYTF; CDR3 DNA: TGTGCCAGCAGCCCAAGGACAGGGTACGGCTATGGCTACACCTTC